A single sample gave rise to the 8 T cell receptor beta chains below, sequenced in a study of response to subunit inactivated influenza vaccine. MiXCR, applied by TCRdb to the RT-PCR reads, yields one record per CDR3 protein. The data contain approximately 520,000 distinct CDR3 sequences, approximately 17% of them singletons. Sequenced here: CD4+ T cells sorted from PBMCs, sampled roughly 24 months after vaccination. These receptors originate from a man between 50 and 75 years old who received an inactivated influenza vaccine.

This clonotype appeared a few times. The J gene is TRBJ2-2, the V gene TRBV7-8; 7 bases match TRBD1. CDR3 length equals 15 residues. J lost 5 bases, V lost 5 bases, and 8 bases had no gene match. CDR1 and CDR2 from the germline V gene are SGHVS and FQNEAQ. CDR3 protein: CASSPPGTATGELFF. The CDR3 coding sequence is TGTGCCAGCAGCCCACCCGGGACAGCAACCGGGGAGCTGTTTTTT.

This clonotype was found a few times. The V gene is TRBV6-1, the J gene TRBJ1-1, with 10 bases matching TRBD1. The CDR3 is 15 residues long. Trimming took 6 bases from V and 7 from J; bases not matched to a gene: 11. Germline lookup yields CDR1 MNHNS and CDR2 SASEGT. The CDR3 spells CASRDTDRGADEAFF. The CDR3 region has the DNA TGTGCCAGCAGAGACACGGACAGGGGGGCTGATGAAGCTTTCTTT.

CDR3: CASSLGGVGGYEQYF. The CDR3 DNA reads TGTGCCAGCAGCTTAGGAGGGGTAGGGGGCTACGAGCAGTACTTC. The V and J genes are TRBV11-2 and TRBJ2-7; possible D gene TRBD1, 6 bases. The CDR3 sequence is 15 residues long. CDR1 is SGHAT, CDR2 FQNNGV, per germline. V lost 1 base to trimming and J lost 3 bases, with 13 bases between them.

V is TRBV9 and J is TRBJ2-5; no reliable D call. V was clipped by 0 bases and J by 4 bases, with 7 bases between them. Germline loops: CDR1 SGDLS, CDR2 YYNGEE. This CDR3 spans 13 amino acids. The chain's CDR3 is CASSVDSRETQYF. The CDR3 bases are TGTGCCAGCAGCGTAGACTCGAGAGAGACCCAGTACTTC.

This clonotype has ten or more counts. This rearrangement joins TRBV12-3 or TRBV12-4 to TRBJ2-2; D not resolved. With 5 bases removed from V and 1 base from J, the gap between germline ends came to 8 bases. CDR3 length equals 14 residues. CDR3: CASSVWGNTGELFF. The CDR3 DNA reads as TGTGCCAGCAGTGTTTGGGGGAACACCGGGGAGCTGTTTTTT.

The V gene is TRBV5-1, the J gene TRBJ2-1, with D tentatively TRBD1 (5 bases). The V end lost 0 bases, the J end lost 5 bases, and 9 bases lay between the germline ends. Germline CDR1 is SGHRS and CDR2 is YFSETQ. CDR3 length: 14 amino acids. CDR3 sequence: CASSLDNRNNEQFF. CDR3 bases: TGCGCCAGCAGCTTGGATAACAGGAACAATGAGCAGTTCTTC.

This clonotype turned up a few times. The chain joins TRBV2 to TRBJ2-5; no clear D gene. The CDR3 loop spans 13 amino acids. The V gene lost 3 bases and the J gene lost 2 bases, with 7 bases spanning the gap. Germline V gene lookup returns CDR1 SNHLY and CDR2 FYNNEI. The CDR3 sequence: CASSDDQQETQYF. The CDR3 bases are TGTGCCAGCAGTGATGACCAGCAAGAGACCCAGTACTTC.

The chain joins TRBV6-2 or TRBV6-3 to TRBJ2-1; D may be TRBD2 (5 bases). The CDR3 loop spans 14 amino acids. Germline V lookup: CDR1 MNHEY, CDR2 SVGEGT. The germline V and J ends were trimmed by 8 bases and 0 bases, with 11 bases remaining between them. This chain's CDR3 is CASSAGNSYNEQFF. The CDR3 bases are TGTGCCAGCTCGGCGGGCAACTCCTACAATGAGCAGTTCTTC.